This TCR beta chain was captured in a study of T cells after posttransplantation cyclophosphamide. Findings of the study overall: Tissue-infiltrating T cells from skin or gut overlapped little with blood T cells.

This clone was seen ten or more times. Its antigen remains unidentified. Produced via immunoSEQ multiplex PCR; TCRdb's table is partial and in-frame only. The sample contains 20,000 to 30,000 clones, none of them singletons. CDR3 length equals 15 residues. Germline-derived CDR1 and CDR2 are SGHRS and YFSETQ. With 3 bases clipped from V and 3 bases from J, the junction kept 1 base outside the gene matches. The receptor comes from a woman in her forties or fifties in good health, CMV-negative, and a related stem cell transplant donor. What was sequenced was PBMCs. V and J are TRBV5-1 and TRBJ2-2; TRBD2 agrees at 11 bases. The CDR3 bases are TGCGCCAGCAGCTCACTAGCGGGAGACACCGGGGAGCTGTTTTTT. It yields the protein CASSSLAGDTGELFF.